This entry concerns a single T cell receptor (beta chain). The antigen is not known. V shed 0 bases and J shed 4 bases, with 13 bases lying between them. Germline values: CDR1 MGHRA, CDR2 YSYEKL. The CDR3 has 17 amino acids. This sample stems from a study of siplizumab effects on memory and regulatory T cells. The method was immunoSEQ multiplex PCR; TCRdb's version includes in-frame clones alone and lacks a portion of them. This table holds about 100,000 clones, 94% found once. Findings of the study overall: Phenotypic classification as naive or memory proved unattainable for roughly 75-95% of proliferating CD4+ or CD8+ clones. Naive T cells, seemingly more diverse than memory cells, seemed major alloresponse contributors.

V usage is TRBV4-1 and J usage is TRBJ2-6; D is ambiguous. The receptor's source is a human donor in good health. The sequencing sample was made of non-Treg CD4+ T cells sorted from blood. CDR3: CASSQDPPASGANVLTF. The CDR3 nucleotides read TGCGCCAGCAGCCAAGATCCCCCCGCAAGCGGGGCCAACGTCCTGACTTTC.